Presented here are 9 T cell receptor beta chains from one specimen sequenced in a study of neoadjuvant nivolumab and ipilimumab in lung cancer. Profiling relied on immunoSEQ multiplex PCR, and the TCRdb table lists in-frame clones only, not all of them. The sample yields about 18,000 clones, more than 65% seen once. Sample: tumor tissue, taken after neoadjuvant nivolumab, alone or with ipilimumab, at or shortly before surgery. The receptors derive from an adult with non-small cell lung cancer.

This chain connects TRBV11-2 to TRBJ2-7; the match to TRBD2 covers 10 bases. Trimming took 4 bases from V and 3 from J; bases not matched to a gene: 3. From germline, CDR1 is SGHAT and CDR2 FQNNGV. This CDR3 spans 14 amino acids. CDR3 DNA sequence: TGTGCCAGCAGCTCCCTAGCGGGAGTCTACGAGCAGTACTTC. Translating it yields CASSSLAGVYEQYF.

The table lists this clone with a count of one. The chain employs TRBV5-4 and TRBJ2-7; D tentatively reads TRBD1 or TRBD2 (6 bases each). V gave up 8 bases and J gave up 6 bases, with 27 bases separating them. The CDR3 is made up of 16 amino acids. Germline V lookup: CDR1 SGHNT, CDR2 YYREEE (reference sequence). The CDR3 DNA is TGTGCCAGTTCTCCCTCAGGGGTACCCCTCGGGGGCGAGCAGTACTTC. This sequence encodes CASSPSGVPLGGEQYF.

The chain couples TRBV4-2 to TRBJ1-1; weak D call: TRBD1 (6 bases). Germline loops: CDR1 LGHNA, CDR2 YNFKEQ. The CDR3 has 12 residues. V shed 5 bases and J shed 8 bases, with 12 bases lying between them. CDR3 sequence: CASSLAGEEAFF. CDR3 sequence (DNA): TGTGCCAGCAGCTTAGCAGGGGAAGAAGCTTTCTTT.

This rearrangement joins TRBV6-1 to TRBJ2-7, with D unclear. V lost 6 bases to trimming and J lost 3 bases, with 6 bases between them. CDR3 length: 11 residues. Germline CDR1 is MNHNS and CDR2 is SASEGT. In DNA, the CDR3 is TGTGCCAGCAGCCCATACTACGAGCAGTACTTC. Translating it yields CASSPYYEQYF.

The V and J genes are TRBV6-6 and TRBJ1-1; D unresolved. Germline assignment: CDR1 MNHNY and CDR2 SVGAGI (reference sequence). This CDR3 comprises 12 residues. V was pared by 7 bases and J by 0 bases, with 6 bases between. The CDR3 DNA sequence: TGTGCCAGCACCGACTTGAACACTGAAGCTTTCTTT. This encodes CASTDLNTEAFF.

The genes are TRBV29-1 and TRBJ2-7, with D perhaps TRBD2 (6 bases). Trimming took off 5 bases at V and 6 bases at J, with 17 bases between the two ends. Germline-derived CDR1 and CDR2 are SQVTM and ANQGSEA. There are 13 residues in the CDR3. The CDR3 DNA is TGCAGCGTTTCTAACGGAGGGCCCATCGAGCAGTACTTC. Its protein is CSVSNGGPIEQYF.

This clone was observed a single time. For the CDR3, the DNA is TGTGCCAGCAGCTTAGGGGACAGGGGGCTAGGAGAGACCCAGTACTTC. Protein: CASSLGDRGLGETQYF. The chain couples TRBV7-9 to TRBJ2-5; 12 bases fit TRBD1. The germline V gene has CDR1 SEHNR and CDR2 FQNEAQ (reference sequence). The CDR3 sequence is 16 residues long. The junction had 4 bases not matched to a gene; V was cut back by 1 base and J by 4 bases.

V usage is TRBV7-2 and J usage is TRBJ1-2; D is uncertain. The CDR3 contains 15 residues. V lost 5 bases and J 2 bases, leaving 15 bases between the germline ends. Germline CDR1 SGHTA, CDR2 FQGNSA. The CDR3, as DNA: TGTGCCAGCAGCCCTCGTGTGCTGTTAAACTATGGCTACACCTTC. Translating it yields CASSPRVLLNYGYTF.

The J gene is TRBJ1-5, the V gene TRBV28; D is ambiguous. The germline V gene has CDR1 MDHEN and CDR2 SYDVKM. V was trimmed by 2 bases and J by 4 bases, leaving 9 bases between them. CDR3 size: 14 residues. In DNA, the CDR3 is TGTGCCAGCAGTTTAGCGCCCCCAAATCAGCCCCAGCATTTT. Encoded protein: CASSLAPPNQPQHF.